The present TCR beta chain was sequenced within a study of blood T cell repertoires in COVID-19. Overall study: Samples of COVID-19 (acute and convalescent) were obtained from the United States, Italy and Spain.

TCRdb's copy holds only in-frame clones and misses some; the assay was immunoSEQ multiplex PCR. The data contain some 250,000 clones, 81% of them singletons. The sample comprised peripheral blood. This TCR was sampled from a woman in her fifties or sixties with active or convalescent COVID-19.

The CDR3 region has the DNA TGTGCCAGTGGCTCGACAGGGTACAATGAGCAGTTCTTC. Its translation is CASGSTGYNEQFF. The chain uses TRBV19 and TRBJ2-1; 7 bases fit TRBD1. CDR1 is LNHDA and CDR2 is SQIVND in the germline V gene (reference sequence). CDR3 length: 13 residues. Germline trimming cut 8 bases from V and 4 bases from J; bases unmatched to any gene: 5.